This TCR beta chain was recovered during a study of neoadjuvant anti-PD-1 for oral cavity cancer. Study-level background: Patients without progression received a fourth nivolumab dose around day 43, then surgical resection on days 50-56.

Time point denoted: after neoadjuvant nivolumab, at surgical resection. Blood cells were analyzed directly, without culture or expansion. Study-wide results and caveats: Pretreatment Treg/Th17 ratio correlated inversely with post-treatment tumor clonality.

The data were produced by immunoSEQ multiplex PCR, yet TCRdb's version contains in-frame clones alone and is incomplete. The sample holds over 65,000 clones, less than 90% seen once. About this clone itself: Antigen: not known.

The ends lost 0 bases at V and 7 bases at J; junction bases unmatched: 2. The CDR3 has 13 residues. The V gene's germline CDR1 is SGHRS and CDR2 YFSETQ. This rearrangement joins TRBV5-1 to TRBJ1-2; 8 bases align to TRBD1. This TCR came from a person aged 40-85 years with oral cavity squamous cell carcinoma. Sequencing was performed on PBMCs, taken after nivolumab (anti-PD-1) treatment. CDR3 sequence reads: CASSLGTGPGYTF. DNA of the CDR3: TGCGCCAGCAGCTTGGGGACAGGGCCTGGCTACACCTTC. Full variable domain (missing parts from reference TRBV5-1 and TRBJ1-2): KAGVTQTPRYLIKTRGQQVTLSCSPISGHRSVSWYQQTPGQGLQFLFEYFSETQRNKGNFPGRFSGRQFSNSRSEMNVSTLELGDSALYLCASSLGTGPGYTFGSGTRLTVV.